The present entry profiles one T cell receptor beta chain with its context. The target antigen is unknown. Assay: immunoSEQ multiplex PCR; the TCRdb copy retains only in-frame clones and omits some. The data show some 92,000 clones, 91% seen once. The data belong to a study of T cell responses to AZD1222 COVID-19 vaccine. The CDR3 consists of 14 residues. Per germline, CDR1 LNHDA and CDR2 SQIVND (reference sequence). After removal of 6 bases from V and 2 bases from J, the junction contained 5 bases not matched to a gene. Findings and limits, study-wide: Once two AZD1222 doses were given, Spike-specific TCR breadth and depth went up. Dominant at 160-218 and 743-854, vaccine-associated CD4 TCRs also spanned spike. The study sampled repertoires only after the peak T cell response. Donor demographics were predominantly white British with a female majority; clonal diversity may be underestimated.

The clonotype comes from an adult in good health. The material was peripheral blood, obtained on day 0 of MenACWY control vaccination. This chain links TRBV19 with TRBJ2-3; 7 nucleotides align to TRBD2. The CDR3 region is CASRTGGNTDTQYF. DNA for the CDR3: TGTGCCAGTAGGACGGGAGGAAACACAGATACGCAGTATTTT.